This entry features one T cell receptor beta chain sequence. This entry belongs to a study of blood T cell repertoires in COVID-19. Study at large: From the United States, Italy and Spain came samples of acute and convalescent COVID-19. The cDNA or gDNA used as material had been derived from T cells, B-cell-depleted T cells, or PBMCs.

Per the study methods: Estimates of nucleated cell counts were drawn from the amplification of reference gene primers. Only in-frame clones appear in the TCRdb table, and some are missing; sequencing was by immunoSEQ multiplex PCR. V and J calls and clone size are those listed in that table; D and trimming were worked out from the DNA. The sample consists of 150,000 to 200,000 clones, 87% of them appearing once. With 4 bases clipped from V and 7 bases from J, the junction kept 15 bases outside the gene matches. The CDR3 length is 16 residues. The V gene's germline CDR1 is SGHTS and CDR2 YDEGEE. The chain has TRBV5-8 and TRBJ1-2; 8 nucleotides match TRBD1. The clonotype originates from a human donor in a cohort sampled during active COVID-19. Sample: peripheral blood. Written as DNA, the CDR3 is TGTGCCAGCAGCCTGGGACTGGACAGGGAAATACGTGGCTACACCTTC. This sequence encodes CASSLGLDREIRGYTF.